This T cell receptor beta chain came from a study of blood T cell repertoires in COVID-19. CDR1 is LGHDT, CDR2 YNNKEL, per germline (reference sequence). V shed 1 base, J shed 7 bases, and the junction held 6 bases outside the gene matches. CDR3 length equals 15 residues. TCRdb keeps only in-frame clones here, not all; method: immunoSEQ multiplex PCR. Of around 300,000 clones detected, 80% to 90% appear once; the ten largest clones hold about 3%. Sequencing was carried out using peripheral blood. V and J are TRBV3-1 (or the pseudogene TRBV3-2) and TRBJ1-4, with 7 bases that match TRBD1. The sequence derives from a woman aged 30 to 39 with active or convalescent COVID-19. CDR3 nucleotide sequence: TGTGCCAGCAGCCAAGTCCCAGGGGGTTTTGAAAAACTGTTTTTT. Amino acid sequence: CASSQVPGGFEKLFF.